This T cell receptor (beta chain) is drawn from a study of T cells after yellow fever vaccination. This clonotype was picked up a small number of times. Antigen unknown. The CDR3 consists of 15 residues. The V gene's germline CDR1 is KGHSH and CDR2 LQKENI. The V segment lost 2 bases and the J segment 4 bases; nucleotides outside the gene matches: 7. Study-wide findings and caveats: Contamination of FACS-sorted repertoires by abundant clonotypes from the bulk population could occur. Booster sampling recovered most clones from primary vaccination (roughly 97% CD4, 80% to 90% CD8). A limited proportion of clonotypes was detected within both the CD4 and CD8 compartments.

Researchers made TCR cDNA using 5'RACE template switching, and this step added a universal primer site and UMIs. TCRdb redid the calling of the 5' RACE reads with MiXCR, one entry per CDR3 protein. The sample lists about 220,000 distinct CDR3 sequences, roughly 6.3% occurring once. This chain uses TRBV18 with TRBJ2-7, with TRBD2 matching 8 bases. This clonotype originated in a young man who received the YFV17D yellow fever vaccine. The specimen comprised CD4+ T cells sorted from PBMCs, sampled on the day of the yellow fever booster vaccination. CDR3 residues: CASSPEAGVGYEQYF. The CDR3 DNA follows: TGTGCCAGCTCACCAGAAGCGGGAGTCGGATACGAGCAGTACTTC.